Listed below are T cell receptor beta chains from one sample, sequenced in a study of molecular identifiers for immune sequencing clone quantification. TCRdb re-derived calls from the PCR reads in MiXCR, one entry per CDR3 protein. The table shows 80,000 to 130,000 distinct CDR3 sequences, with roughly 38% occurring only once. The specimen sequenced was naive CD8+ T cells from blood, with Jurkat cell RNA spiked in. The receptors here all came from a human donor in good health. Some libraries in this study had Jurkat cell RNA spiked in. Both conserved end residues are part of each CDR3. Each record gives: CDR3 protein, CDR3 DNA, J gene, clone size, D gene, V gene. D genes are given only for firm matches. Clone size is shown for a subset of rows, as once, few, many or a class of expanded clone.

cdr3_aa: CASSAVARPWVMHNEQFF
cdr3_nt: TGCGCCAGCAGTGCGGTAGCCAGGCCCTGGGTAATGCACAATGAGCAGTTCTTC
j_call: TRBJ2-1
clone_size: NA
d_call: NA
v_call: TRBV10-1

cdr3_aa: CASSYPGLLQTQYF
cdr3_nt: TGTGCCAGCAGTTACCCGGGCTTACTTCAGACCCAGTACTTC
j_call: TRBJ2-5
clone_size: few
d_call: NA
v_call: TRBV6-5

cdr3_aa: CASSISSASSYEQYF
cdr3_nt: TGTGCCAGCAGCATTAGTAGCGCGTCATCCTACGAGCAGTACTTC
j_call: TRBJ2-7
clone_size: NA
d_call: NA
v_call: TRBV7-2

cdr3_aa: CASSLEGSPKETQYF
cdr3_nt: TGTGCCAGCAGCTTGGAGGGCAGCCCGAAAGAGACCCAGTACTTC
j_call: TRBJ2-5
clone_size: NA
d_call: NA
v_call: TRBV5-8

cdr3_aa: CASRAGQGDAEAFF
cdr3_nt: TGTGCCAGCAGGGCAGGACAGGGTGACGCTGAAGCTTTCTTT
j_call: TRBJ1-1
clone_size: many
d_call: TRBD1
v_call: TRBV12-3/TRBV12-4

cdr3_aa: CSVNRGWSEAFF
cdr3_nt: TGCAGCGTTAACAGGGGGTGGTCTGAAGCTTTCTTT
j_call: TRBJ1-1
clone_size: many
d_call: TRBD1
v_call: TRBV29-1

cdr3_aa: CASSPPSNTDTQYF
cdr3_nt: TGTGCCAGCAGCCCGCCCTCTAACACAGATACGCAGTATTTT
j_call: TRBJ2-3
clone_size: many
d_call: NA
v_call: TRBV9

cdr3_aa: CASSIAQTGELFF
cdr3_nt: TGTGCCAGCAGTATAGCTCAGACCGGGGAGCTGTTTTTT
j_call: TRBJ2-2
clone_size: NA
d_call: NA
v_call: TRBV6-5

cdr3_aa: CASSSAGLVSSYEQYF
cdr3_nt: TGTGCCAGCAGTTCTGCCGGCCTCGTGAGCTCCTACGAGCAGTACTTC
j_call: TRBJ2-7
clone_size: many
d_call: NA
v_call: TRBV28

cdr3_aa: CASSQGQGLNYEQYF
cdr3_nt: TGTGCCAGCAGCCAGGGACAGGGACTTAACTACGAGCAGTACTTC
j_call: TRBJ2-7
clone_size: few
d_call: TRBD1
v_call: TRBV13

cdr3_aa: CASRLRTGYEQYF
cdr3_nt: TGTGCCAGCCGGTTAAGGACTGGCTACGAGCAGTACTTC
j_call: TRBJ2-7
clone_size: once
d_call: NA
v_call: TRBV27

cdr3_aa: CASGFFPQVDKQETQYF
cdr3_nt: TGTGCTAGTGGTTTTTTCCCCCAGGTGGACAAACAAGAGACCCAGTACTTC
j_call: TRBJ2-5
clone_size: few
d_call: NA
v_call: TRBV12-5

cdr3_aa: CASEKPGELFF
cdr3_nt: TGTGCCAGCGAGAAACCCGGGGAGCTGTTTTTT
j_call: TRBJ2-2
clone_size: NA
d_call: NA
v_call: TRBV7-9

cdr3_aa: CATSDWDINYGYTF
cdr3_nt: TGTGCCACCAGTGATTGGGACATCAACTATGGCTACACCTTC
j_call: TRBJ1-2
clone_size: NA
d_call: NA
v_call: TRBV24-1

cdr3_aa: CASSLAGAFQETQYF
cdr3_nt: TGTGCCAGCAGTCTAGCGGGAGCCTTTCAAGAGACCCAGTACTTC
j_call: TRBJ2-5
clone_size: NA
d_call: TRBD2
v_call: TRBV27

cdr3_aa: CASSYRLGGTDTQYF
cdr3_nt: TGTGCCAGCAGTTACCGACTGGGAGGGACAGATACGCAGTATTTT
j_call: TRBJ2-3
clone_size: few
d_call: TRBD2
v_call: TRBV11-2

cdr3_aa: CASSLGAPLDTQYF
cdr3_nt: TGTGCCAGCAGTTTGGGGGCGCCGTTAGATACGCAGTATTTT
j_call: TRBJ2-3
clone_size: few
d_call: NA
v_call: TRBV6-5

cdr3_aa: CASSLFPGGQETQYF
cdr3_nt: TGTGCCAGCAGCTTATTTCCCGGGGGCCAAGAGACCCAGTACTTC
j_call: TRBJ2-5
clone_size: NA
d_call: NA
v_call: TRBV7-8

cdr3_aa: CASSSLTRLRTDTQYF
cdr3_nt: TGTGCCAGCAGTTCCCTGACTAGACTCCGCACAGATACGCAGTATTTT
j_call: TRBJ2-3
clone_size: many
d_call: NA
v_call: TRBV6-5

cdr3_aa: CASKWGGSTGELFF
cdr3_nt: TGTGCCAGCAAATGGGGGGGCAGCACCGGGGAGCTGTTTTTT
j_call: TRBJ2-2
clone_size: few
d_call: NA
v_call: TRBV7-9

cdr3_aa: CASSPGPPLHF
cdr3_nt: TGCGCCAGCAGCCCCGGGCCACCCCTCCACTTT
j_call: TRBJ1-6
clone_size: many
d_call: NA
v_call: TRBV23-1

cdr3_aa: CASSQEGPAAEQYF
cdr3_nt: TGCGCCAGCAGCCAAGAAGGCCCCGCCGCCGAGCAGTACTTC
j_call: TRBJ2-7
clone_size: NA
d_call: NA
v_call: TRBV4-1

cdr3_aa: CASSPPIKDTQYF
cdr3_nt: TGTGCCAGCAGTCCTCCGATCAAGGATACGCAGTATTTT
j_call: TRBJ2-3
clone_size: many
d_call: NA
v_call: TRBV7-2

cdr3_aa: CASTPGTGGYNEQFF
cdr3_nt: TGTGCCAGCACCCCCGGGACAGGGGGTTACAATGAGCAGTTCTTC
j_call: TRBJ2-1
clone_size: once
d_call: TRBD1
v_call: TRBV12-3/TRBV12-4

cdr3_aa: CASSLIGSTEAFF
cdr3_nt: TGTGCCAGCAGCTTAATCGGTAGTACTGAAGCTTTCTTT
j_call: TRBJ1-1
clone_size: many
d_call: NA
v_call: TRBV7-3

cdr3_aa: CASSSELGQRLSGANVLTF
cdr3_nt: TGCGCCAGCAGCTCCGAGCTCGGACAGAGACTCTCTGGGGCCAACGTCCTGACTTTC
j_call: TRBJ2-6
clone_size: few
d_call: NA
v_call: TRBV5-1

cdr3_aa: CASSTYYERYF
cdr3_nt: TGTGCCAGCAGTACCTACTACGAGCGGTACTTC
j_call: TRBJ2-7
clone_size: NA
d_call: NA
v_call: TRBV28

cdr3_aa: CASSWGLAGDTDTQYF
cdr3_nt: TGTGCCAGCAGCTGGGGACTAGCGGGAGACACAGATACGCAGTATTTT
j_call: TRBJ2-3
clone_size: few
d_call: TRBD2
v_call: TRBV11-2

cdr3_aa: CASSQNLRDTQYF
cdr3_nt: TGTGCCAGCAGCCAAAATTTGCGGGATACGCAGTATTTT
j_call: TRBJ2-3
clone_size: few
d_call: NA
v_call: TRBV3-1

cdr3_aa: CASSLGGRGTYEQYF
cdr3_nt: TGTGCCAGCAGCTTGGGAGGTCGGGGGACCTACGAGCAGTACTTC
j_call: TRBJ2-7
clone_size: few
d_call: NA
v_call: TRBV5-4

cdr3_aa: CATSDSSTRDTGELFF
cdr3_nt: TGTGCCACCAGTGACTCTTCGACAAGAGACACCGGGGAGCTGTTTTTT
j_call: TRBJ2-2
clone_size: NA
d_call: NA
v_call: TRBV24-1

cdr3_aa: CASSFQGAAANEKLFF
cdr3_nt: TGTGCCAGCAGCTTCCAGGGGGCTGCCGCTAATGAAAAACTGTTTTTT
j_call: TRBJ1-4
clone_size: NA
d_call: TRBD1
v_call: TRBV7-8

cdr3_aa: CASSILLGTYEQYF
cdr3_nt: TGTGCCAGTAGTATACTGCTGGGAACCTACGAGCAGTACTTC
j_call: TRBJ2-7
clone_size: NA
d_call: NA
v_call: TRBV19

cdr3_aa: CASSTGAGLEQYF
cdr3_nt: TGTGCCAGCAGTACAGGGGCAGGCTTAGAGCAGTACTTC
j_call: TRBJ2-7
clone_size: NA
d_call: TRBD1
v_call: TRBV11-2

cdr3_aa: CASSQDPGTVYGYTF
cdr3_nt: TGCGCCAGCAGCCAAGACCCGGGGACTGTCTATGGCTACACCTTC
j_call: TRBJ1-2
clone_size: NA
d_call: NA
v_call: TRBV4-1

cdr3_aa: CASRGWRREETQYF
cdr3_nt: TGTGCCAGCAGGGGGTGGAGGAGGGAAGAGACCCAGTACTTC
j_call: TRBJ2-5
clone_size: few
d_call: NA
v_call: TRBV2

cdr3_aa: CASSAPGGEETQYF
cdr3_nt: TGTGCCAGCAGTGCCCCAGGGGGAGAAGAGACCCAGTACTTC
j_call: TRBJ2-5
clone_size: NA
d_call: TRBD1
v_call: TRBV2

cdr3_aa: CASSQDDFPGTFTDTQYF
cdr3_nt: TGCGCCAGCAGCCAAGATGACTTCCCGGGGACTTTCACAGATACGCAGTATTTT
j_call: TRBJ2-3
clone_size: NA
d_call: NA
v_call: TRBV4-3

cdr3_aa: CAGSVSGVNEPQHF
cdr3_nt: TGTGCCGGCAGCGTATCCGGGGTTAACGAGCCCCAGCATTTT
j_call: TRBJ1-5
clone_size: NA
d_call: NA
v_call: TRBV9

cdr3_aa: CASRAIARSSYNEQFF
cdr3_nt: TGTGCCAGCAGAGCTATAGCGAGAAGCTCCTACAATGAGCAGTTCTTC
j_call: TRBJ2-1
clone_size: NA
d_call: NA
v_call: TRBV6-1

cdr3_aa: CASSPTGDYGYTF
cdr3_nt: TGTGCCAGCAGCCCGACAGGGGATTATGGCTACACCTTC
j_call: TRBJ1-2
clone_size: many
d_call: TRBD1
v_call: TRBV14

cdr3_aa: CASSFRPRLGALYEQYF
cdr3_nt: TGTGCCAGCAGTTTCCGACCCCGATTAGGAGCTCTCTACGAGCAGTACTTC
j_call: TRBJ2-7
clone_size: few
d_call: NA
v_call: TRBV25-1

cdr3_aa: CASSQAASGRSEQYF
cdr3_nt: TGCGCCAGCAGCCAAGCGGCTAGCGGGAGATCCGAGCAGTACTTC
j_call: TRBJ2-7
clone_size: many
d_call: TRBD2
v_call: TRBV4-1

cdr3_aa: CASSLYLAPMNEQYF
cdr3_nt: TGCGCCAGCAGCTTGTACTTAGCTCCGATGAACGAGCAGTACTTC
j_call: TRBJ2-7
clone_size: many
d_call: NA
v_call: TRBV5-1

cdr3_aa: CASSLGGPGYTF
cdr3_nt: TGTGCCAGCAGCTTAGGAGGGCCTGGCTACACCTTC
j_call: TRBJ1-2
clone_size: NA
d_call: NA
v_call: TRBV13

cdr3_aa: CAIRWTSAEQFF
cdr3_nt: TGTGCCATCAGATGGACTAGCGCCGAGCAGTTCTTC
j_call: TRBJ2-1
clone_size: NA
d_call: TRBD2
v_call: TRBV10-3

cdr3_aa: CASSPIRDNTDTQYF
cdr3_nt: TGTGCCAGCAGCCCGATACGAGATAACACAGATACGCAGTATTTT
j_call: TRBJ2-3
clone_size: many
d_call: NA
v_call: TRBV13

cdr3_aa: CASGPATGATGELFF
cdr3_nt: TGCGCCAGCGGCCCGGCTACAGGGGCCACCGGGGAGCTGTTTTTT
j_call: TRBJ2-2
clone_size: NA
d_call: TRBD1
v_call: TRBV5-1

cdr3_aa: CASSFTENYGYTF
cdr3_nt: TGTGCCAGCAGTTTTACAGAAAACTATGGCTACACCTTC
j_call: TRBJ1-2
clone_size: many
d_call: NA
v_call: TRBV27

cdr3_aa: CASSGYTDTQYF
cdr3_nt: TGCGCCAGCAGCGGTTACACAGATACGCAGTATTTT
j_call: TRBJ2-3
clone_size: few
d_call: NA
v_call: TRBV5-1

cdr3_aa: CASSQALAGAYEQYF
cdr3_nt: TGCGCCAGCAGCCAAGCATTAGCGGGAGCCTACGAGCAGTACTTC
j_call: TRBJ2-7
clone_size: NA
d_call: TRBD2
v_call: TRBV4-3

cdr3_aa: CASSLAFSGQPQHF
cdr3_nt: TGTGCCAGCAGCTTGGCCTTTTCCGGCCAGCCCCAGCATTTT
j_call: TRBJ1-5
clone_size: many
d_call: NA
v_call: TRBV5-4

cdr3_aa: CASSLGGWPGELFF
cdr3_nt: TGCGCCAGCAGCTTGGGAGGATGGCCCGGGGAGCTGTTTTTT
j_call: TRBJ2-2
clone_size: few
d_call: NA
v_call: TRBV5-1

cdr3_aa: CAIAKDRNSNYGYTF
cdr3_nt: TGTGCCATCGCCAAGGACAGAAATTCTAACTATGGCTACACCTTC
j_call: TRBJ1-2
clone_size: NA
d_call: NA
v_call: TRBV6-1